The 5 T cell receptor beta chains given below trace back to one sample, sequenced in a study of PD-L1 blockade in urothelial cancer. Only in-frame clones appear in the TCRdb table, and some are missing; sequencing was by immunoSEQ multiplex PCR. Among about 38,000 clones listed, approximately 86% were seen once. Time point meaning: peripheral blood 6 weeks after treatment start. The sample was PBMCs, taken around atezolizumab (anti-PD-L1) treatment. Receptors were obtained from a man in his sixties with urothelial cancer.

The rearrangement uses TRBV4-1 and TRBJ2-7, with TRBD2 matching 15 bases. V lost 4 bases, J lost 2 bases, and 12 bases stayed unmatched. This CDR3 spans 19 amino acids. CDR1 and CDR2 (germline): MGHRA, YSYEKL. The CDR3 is CASSRLPGLAGGMAYEQYF. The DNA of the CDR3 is TGCGCCAGCAGCCGCCTTCCGGGACTAGCGGGAGGAATGGCCTACGAGCAGTACTTC.

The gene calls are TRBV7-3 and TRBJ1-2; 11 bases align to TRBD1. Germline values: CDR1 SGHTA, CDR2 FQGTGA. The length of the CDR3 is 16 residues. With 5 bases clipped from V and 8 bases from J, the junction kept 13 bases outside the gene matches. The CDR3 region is CASSPGQGVLFPGYTF. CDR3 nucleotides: TGTGCCAGCAGCCCGGGACAGGGGGTGTTGTTTCCGGGCTACACCTTC.

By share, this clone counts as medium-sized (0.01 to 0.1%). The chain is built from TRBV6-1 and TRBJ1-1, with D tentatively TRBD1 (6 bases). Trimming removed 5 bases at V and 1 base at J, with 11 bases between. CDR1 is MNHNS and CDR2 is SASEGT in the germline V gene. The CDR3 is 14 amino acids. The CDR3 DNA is TGTGCCAGCAGTACAGGGTCAACGAACACTGAAGCTTTCTTT. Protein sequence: CASSTGSTNTEAFF.

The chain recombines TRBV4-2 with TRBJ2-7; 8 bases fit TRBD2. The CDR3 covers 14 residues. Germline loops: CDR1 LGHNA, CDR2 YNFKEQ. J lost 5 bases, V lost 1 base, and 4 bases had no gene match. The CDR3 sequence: CASSQAGGSDEQYF. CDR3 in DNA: TGTGCCAGCAGCCAAGCGGGAGGGTCGGACGAGCAGTACTTC.

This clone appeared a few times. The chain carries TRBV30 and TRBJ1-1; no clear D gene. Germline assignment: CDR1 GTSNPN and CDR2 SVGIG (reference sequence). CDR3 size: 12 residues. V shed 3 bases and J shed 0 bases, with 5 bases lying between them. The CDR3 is CAWSQMNTEAFF. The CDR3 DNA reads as TGTGCCTGGAGCCAGATGAACACTGAAGCTTTCTTT.